This is a list of T cell receptor beta chains from one sample in a study of T cell clones after liver transplantation. These receptors have no known antigen. The method was immunoSEQ multiplex PCR; TCRdb's version includes in-frame clones alone and lacks a portion of them. Of about 630 clones detected, approximately 57% appear once; the ten largest clones hold about 28%. Material for sequencing was CD4+ T cells from cultured PBMCs. The source of these receptors is a human patient who received a liver transplant. The T cells may partly be graft donor cells. Each CDR3 is given with its conserved first and last residue. D genes are given only for firm matches. Some rows have no size entry. The others give once, few or many, or a class for an expanded clone.

d_gene	v_gene	abundance	len	j_gene	CDR3aa	CDR3nt
TRBD2	TRBV25-1	few	15	TRBJ2-2	CASSVLAGQTGELFF	TGTGCCAGCAGTGTACTAGCGGGGCAAACCGGGGAGCTGTTTTTT
-	TRBV28	-	14	TRBJ1-4	CASGSTATNEKLFF	TGTGCCAGCGGATCGACAGCAACTAATGAAAAACTGTTTTTT
TRBD1	TRBV28	-	17	TRBJ1-2	CASSTTGQPGYFYGYTF	TGTGCCAGCAGTACAACGGGACAGCCGGGATATTTCTATGGCTACACCTTC
-	TRBV5-1	few	11	TRBJ2-3	CASSLEDTQYF	TGCGCCAGCAGCTTGGAAGATACGCAGTATTTT
TRBD2	TRBV10-1	-	16	TRBJ2-1	CASSDIASGGVPEQFF	TGCGCCAGCAGTGATATCGCTAGCGGGGGGGTTCCTGAGCAGTTCTTC
-	TRBV30	-	13	TRBJ1-2	CAWSTRGGYGYTF	TGTGCCTGGAGTACGAGGGGGGGGTATGGCTACACCTTC
-	TRBV6-1	-	11	TRBJ1-1	CASSMTERAFF	TGTGCCAGCAGTATGACAGAACGAGCTTTCTTT
-	TRBV30	-	14	TRBJ1-3	CAWGRRSSGNTIYF	TGTGCCTGGGGCAGGAGGTCTTCGGGAAACACCATATATTTT
-	TRBV7-9	-	13	TRBJ1-2	CASSPGSSKGYTF	TGTGCCAGCAGCCCAGGGTCCTCTAAAGGCTACACCTTC
-	TRBV5-5	few	16	TRBJ1-3	CASNPTTGSSGNTIYF	TGTGCCAGCAACCCTACGACGGGAAGCTCTGGAAACACCATATATTTT
-	TRBV5-3	-	15	TRBJ2-7	CARSRREPGRSEQYF	TGTGCCAGAAGCCGCAGGGAACCTGGACGATCCGAGCAGTACTTC
-	TRBV2	-	10	TRBJ2-5	CTSSAETQYF	TGTACCAGCAGTGCGGAGACCCAGTACTTC
-	TRBV5-1	few	17	TRBJ1-6	CASSFSPGQRNNSPLHF	TGCGCCAGCAGCTTCTCCCCCGGGCAGCGTAATAATTCACCCCTCCACTTT
-	TRBV7-8	-	13	TRBJ1-2	CASRPDQGYGYTF	TGTGCCAGCAGACCCGACCAGGGCTATGGCTACACCTTC
TRBD2	TRBV28	-	19	TRBJ2-7	CASSSGQGVGSGGLYEQYF	TGTGCCAGCAGTTCTGGGCAAGGCGTGGGAAGCGGGGGGCTCTACGAGCAGTACTTC
-	TRBV6-5	-	13	TRBJ1-1	CASSLKKNTEAFF	TGTGCCAGCAGTTTAAAAAAGAACACTGAAGCTTTCTTT